This record looks at one TCR beta chain sequence and its context. The target antigen is unknown. The record originates from a study of cytomegalovirus exposure and HLA in healthy donors. General study findings and limits: Analysis performed later showed TCR beta chains linked to HLA being more clonally expanded than equally common others. Several of the most significant clusters appeared, in a later analysis, to be linked to common viral pathogens.

Germline CDR1 and CDR2: LGHNA and YNFKEQ. The CDR3 sequence is 20 residues long. V was pared by 0 bases and J by 0 bases, with 12 bases of the junction left unmatched. The study ran its PCR with 60 Vbeta and 13 Jbeta primers. Repertoires were generated with immunoSEQ multiplex PCR, while TCRdb's copy carries only in-frame clones and drops some. The table lists approximately 170,000 clones, 65% to 85% of them singletons. The clonotype comes from a boy younger than 10 in good health and CMV-seronegative. The sequenced sample was PBMCs. This chain connects TRBV4-2 to TRBJ1-3; 9 bases line up with TRBD1. CDR3 DNA sequence: TGTGCCAGCAGCCAAGATTACCGGGACAGGGCCCTAAACTCTGGAAACACCATATATTTT. Translation gives CASSQDYRDRALNSGNTIYF.